The source of this TCR beta chain is a study of cytomegalovirus exposure and HLA in healthy donors. Study findings and constraints: Rates of TCR association differed by HLA locus in a later analysis, with DRB1 highest and HLA-C lowest. In an earlier analysis, most TCR beta V segments were productive about 87% or about 30% of the time. The authors enumerated some 160 TCR beta chains as linked to cytomegalovirus.

A multiplex PCR was run with 60 Vbeta primers and 13 Jbeta primers. Using immunoSEQ multiplex PCR, the repertoire was profiled, and TCRdb retains in-frame clones only, with some absent. The sample includes some 150,000 clones, about 76% of them seen just once. Points on this clone: Its antigen remains unidentified.

The origin of this receptor is a human donor in good health. Material for sequencing was PBMCs.

The DNA of the CDR3 is TGCGCCAGCAGACAACAAGAAAAACTGTTTTTT. Translated: CASRQQEKLFF. The rearrangement uses TRBV4-1 and TRBJ1-4; no clear D gene. V dropped 6 bases and J dropped 8 bases, with 7 bases sitting between them. Germline CDR1 reads MGHRA; CDR2 reads YSYEKL. There are 11 residues in the CDR3.